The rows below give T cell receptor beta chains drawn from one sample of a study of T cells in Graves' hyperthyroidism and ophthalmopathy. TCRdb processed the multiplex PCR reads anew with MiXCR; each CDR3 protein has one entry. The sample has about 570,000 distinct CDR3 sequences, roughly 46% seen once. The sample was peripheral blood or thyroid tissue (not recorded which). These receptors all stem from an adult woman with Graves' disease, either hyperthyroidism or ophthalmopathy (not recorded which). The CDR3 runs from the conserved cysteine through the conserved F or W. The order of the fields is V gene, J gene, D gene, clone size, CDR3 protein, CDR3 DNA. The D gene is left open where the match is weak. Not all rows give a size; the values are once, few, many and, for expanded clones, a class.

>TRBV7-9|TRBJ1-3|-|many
CASSHFEATHGNTIYF
TGTGCCAGCAGCCATTTCGAGGCAACGCATGGAAACACCATATATTTT
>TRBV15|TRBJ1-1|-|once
CATNGGRADNEAFF
TGTGCCACCAATGGAGGGAGGGCGGACAATGAAGCTTTCTTT
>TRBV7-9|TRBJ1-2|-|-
CASSPPVYGYTF
TGTGCCAGCAGCCCACCCGTCTATGGCTACACCTTC
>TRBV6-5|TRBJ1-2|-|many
CASRRQYYYGYTF
TGTGCCAGCAGGAGACAGTACTACTATGGCTACACCTTC
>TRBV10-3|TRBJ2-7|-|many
CAISLGDYEQYF
TGTGCCATCAGTTTGGGCGACTACGAGCAGTACTTC
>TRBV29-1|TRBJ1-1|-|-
CSVEGQDSREAFF
TGCAGCGTTGAAGGGCAGGACAGTAGAGAAGCTTTCTTT
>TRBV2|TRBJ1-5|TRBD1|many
CASSEWDRNQPQHF
TGTGCCAGCAGTGAATGGGACAGGAATCAGCCCCAGCATTTT
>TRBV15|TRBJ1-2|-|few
CATSSGDYGYTF
TGTGCCACCAGCAGTGGGGATTATGGCTACACCTTC
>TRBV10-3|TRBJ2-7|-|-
CAIKMEGGSYEQYF
TGTGCCATCAAGATGGAAGGCGGGTCCTACGAGCAGTACTTC
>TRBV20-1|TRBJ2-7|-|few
CSARVAEANEQYF
TGCAGTGCTAGAGTGGCAGAAGCTAACGAGCAGTACTTC
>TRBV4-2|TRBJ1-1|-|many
CASSQDDEFRREATEAFF
TGTGCCAGCAGCCAAGATGATGAATTCAGGAGGGAGGCCACTGAAGCTTTCTTT
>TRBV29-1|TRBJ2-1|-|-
CSVHTPGGVGYNEQFF
TGCAGCGTCCATACCCCGGGCGGAGTGGGATACAATGAGCAGTTCTTC
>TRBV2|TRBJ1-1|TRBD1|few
CASSAEGQAEAFF
TGTGCCAGCAGTGCCGAGGGACAGGCTGAAGCTTTCTTT
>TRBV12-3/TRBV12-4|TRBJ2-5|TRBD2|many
CASSLGAGPGVETQYF
TGTGCCAGCAGTTTAGGAGCGGGACCGGGGGTAGAGACCCAGTACTTC